This TCR beta chain was obtained from a study of cytomegalovirus exposure and HLA in healthy donors. Whole-study findings and limits: Specificity of a few CMV-associated chains for CMV antigens was verified in vitro. A later analysis showed HLA-associated TCR beta chains outstripping equally common others in clonal expansion. In an earlier analysis, about 87% or about 30%: the productive usage of most TCR beta V segments.

Details on this clone: Its target is not known.

The CDR3 is made up of 15 amino acids. Germline V gene lookup returns CDR1 SGHRS and CDR2 YFSETQ. Deletions cut 2 bases from V and 5 bases from J, with 13 bases between. The PCR ran on 60 Vbeta and 13 Jbeta primers. Repertoires were generated with immunoSEQ multiplex PCR, while TCRdb's copy carries only in-frame clones and drops some. The table shows roughly 200,000 clones, with 70% to 90% occurring only once. This TCR was recovered from a woman aged 45-65 years in good health and CMV-seronegative. Source material: PBMCs. The J gene is TRBJ2-2, the V gene TRBV5-1, with a weak D call TRBD1 (6 bases). CDR3 DNA sequence: TGCGCCAGCAGCTTCAACCCTAGGGGGACCGGGGAGCTGTTTTTT. Its translation is CASSFNPRGTGELFF.